This TCR beta chain was recorded in a study of T-cell reconstitution after alpha-beta-depleted transplantation in children. This sample's TCRbeta library carried unique molecular identifier barcodes. TCRdb ran MiXCR on the PCR reads and lists one entry per CDR3 protein. This repertoire shows about 510,000 distinct CDR3 sequences, roughly an eighth found once; its top ten account for approximately 15%. About this clonotype itself: Its antigen is still unknown.

The CDR3 length is 14 residues. Between the trimmed V and J ends, which lost 2 bases and 6 bases, there was a span of 8 bases. Study-wide results and caveats: After transplant, high TCRbeta diversity at day 60 in some patients arose from surviving recipient T cells and thymic progenitors. Reported findings indicate that, about two months after transplant, alpha-beta T cells came from several hundred expanded clones, which were derived from non-depleted graft cells.

The V gene is TRBV12-3 or TRBV12-4, the J gene TRBJ1-6; tentatively, D is TRBD1 (6 bases). Specimen: PBMCs, mostly from graft donor cells, collected 180 days after TCRalphabeta/CD19-depleted stem cell transplant. This receptor was taken from a female patient younger than 10 who had a stem cell transplant for aplastic anemia, so the T cells may come from the graft donor. CDR3 sequence reads: CASSLRGPNSPLHF. As DNA, the CDR3 is TGTGCCAGCAGTTTACGGGGGCCTAATTCACCCCTCCACTTT.